This T cell receptor (beta chain) was captured in a study of T cell responses to AZD1222 COVID-19 vaccine. Study-wide results and caveats: Nearly half of spike-specific TCRs reportedly target unmutated variant regions. Of the AZD1222 recipients, only 5 or 6 were seropositive at baseline.

To note about this clone: Its antigen is undetermined.

Assay used: immunoSEQ multiplex PCR; TCRdb lists only in-frame clones, some missing. The data hold about 130,000 clones, with about 90% observed a single time. Germline V gene lookup returns CDR1 MNHEY and CDR2 SMNVEV (reference sequence). This CDR3 has 15 amino acids. Trimming at V came to 4 bases and at J to 3 bases, leaving 5 bases not matched to a gene. This TCR was sampled from an adult in good health. Sequencing used peripheral blood, obtained on day 0 of MenACWY control vaccination. The V gene is TRBV27, the J gene TRBJ2-7; 11 positions match TRBD2. CDR3 sequence (DNA): TGTGCCAGCAGTTGGGCCGGGACTAGCGGCTACGAGCAGTACTTC. Its protein product is CASSWAGTSGYEQYF.